This is a list of T cell receptor beta chains from one sample in a study of OX40 agonist ivuxolimab in advanced cancers. Sequencing was performed with immunoSEQ multiplex PCR; in TCRdb, only in-frame clones are kept and a portion is missing. The data hold some 90,000 clones, with more than 75% observed a single time. The starting material was CD4+ or CD8+ T cells sorted from blood, obtained in a trial of the OX40 agonist ivuxolimab. These receptors were collected from an adult with an advanced solid tumor such as melanoma, head and neck, liver or kidney cancer. Both conserved end residues are part of each CDR3. A D gene is named only where the DNA matches it firmly. A row's size may be missing; if present it is once, few, many or a size class.

TRBJ2-5 TRBV7-2 - - TGTGCCAGCAGCTCCGCCATGGCGGGGCAAGAGACCCAGTACTTC CASSSAMAGQETQYF
TRBJ2-7 TRBV7-3 - TRBD2 TGTGCCAGCAGCCTAGGGACTAGCGGAGCGGGGCAGTACTTC CASSLGTSGAGQYF
TRBJ1-1 TRBV6-5 - - TGTGCCAGCAGTTACTCGACAGGAGCGGAAGCTTTCTTT CASSYSTGAEAFF
TRBJ2-1 TRBV7-8 - - TGTGCCAGCAGCTTAGCGAGGGGCGGGGTCATTAACAATGAGCAGTTCTTC CASSLARGGVINNEQFF
TRBJ2-2 TRBV7-2 - - TGTGCCAGCAGCTTAGAGATAAACACCGGGGAGCTGTTTTTT CASSLEINTGELFF
TRBJ2-1 TRBV2 - TRBD2 TGTGCCAGCAGGGAGAAGACTAGCGGGGGATACAATGAGCAGTTCTTC CASREKTSGGYNEQFF
TRBJ1-5 TRBV18 - TRBD1 TGTGCCAGCTCACCAGGGACAGGGTCCTATCAGCCCCAGCATTTT CASSPGTGSYQPQHF
TRBJ2-2 TRBV7-3 - TRBD2 TGTGCCAGCAGCTTAGGCGCGGTAGCGGGAGGGCCCGGGGAGCTGTTTTTT CASSLGAVAGGPGELFF
TRBJ1-1 TRBV5-4 many - TGTGCCAGCAGCTTGGCAAGTCGGGGAATTGGTGAAGCTTTCTTT CASSLASRGIGEAFF
TRBJ1-5 TRBV27 - TRBD1 TGTGCCAGCAGTCACTCCCGGGACAGAGACAATCAGCCCCAGCATTTT CASSHSRDRDNQPQHF
TRBJ1-4 TRBV27 - - TGTGCCAGCAGTCTTCGGGGATGGGAAAAACTGTTTTTT CASSLRGWEKLFF
TRBJ2-7 TRBV6-1 - - TGTGCCAGCACCCTGGAGGGCCCAAAGTACTTC CASTLEGPKYF
TRBJ1-3 TRBV5-1 - - TGCGCCAGCAGCTTTCAAGGGGACCATAGGGACACCATATATTTT CASSFQGDHRDTIYF
TRBJ2-1 TRBV6-1 - TRBD2 TGTGCCAGCAGTGACGGACCGACTAGCGGGAGAAATTACAATGAGCAGTTCTTC CASSDGPTSGRNYNEQFF
TRBJ2-2 TRBV7-3 - TRBD1 TGTGCCAGCAGCCTTCCCGACGGGACAGGGTCCGGGGAGCTGTTTTTT CASSLPDGTGSGELFF
TRBJ1-1 TRBV19 - - TGTGCCAGTAGCACCCTCATGACGGGGGTGAACACTGAAGCTTTCTTT CASSTLMTGVNTEAFF
TRBJ2-3 TRBV5-1 - - TGCGCCAGCAGCTTGGTAGGGGTGGCCCCAGATACGCAGTATTTT CASSLVGVAPDTQYF
TRBJ1-3 TRBV5-1 - - TGCGCCAGCGGCTCGGAAAACAGGGTTCAAGACACCATATATTTT CASGSENRVQDTIYF
TRBJ2-1 TRBV5-1 few - TGCGCCAGCAGCTCCACAGACAACAATGAGCAGTTCTTC CASSSTDNNEQFF
TRBJ2-5 TRBV10-3 - TRBD2 TGTGCCATGCGGGGAGTCGGGAGGGAAGAGACCCAGTACTTC CAMRGVGREETQYF
TRBJ2-5 TRBV5-1 - TRBD2 TGCGCCAGCAGCTTGTTGGGGACTAACCAAGAGACCCAGTACTTC CASSLLGTNQETQYF
TRBJ2-3 TRBV5-1 once TRBD2 TGCGCCAGCAGCCGAGGACTAGGCACAGATACGCAGTATTTT CASSRGLGTDTQYF
TRBJ2-6 TRBV28 - - TGTGCCAGCAGTTTATCTGGGGCCAACGTCCTGACTTTC CASSLSGANVLTF
TRBJ2-7 TRBV5-4 - TRBD1 TGTGCCAGCAGCCCGGGACAGGGAGGAATCTACGAGCAGTACTTC CASSPGQGGIYEQYF
TRBJ2-2 TRBV27 - - TGTGCCAGCAGCCCTACCGGGACCGGGGAGCTGTTTTTT CASSPTGTGELFF
TRBJ2-5 TRBV2 - - TGTGCCAGCAGTGAAGTTGGAGGGGGCTGGGAGACCCAGTACTTC CASSEVGGGWETQYF
TRBJ1-5 TRBV6-1 - TRBD1 TGTGCCAGCAGTGAATTAACAGGGGGACAACGGCCCCAGCATTTT CASSELTGGQRPQHF
TRBJ2-3 TRBV7-2 - - TGTGCCAGCAGCTTAGACAGCCGCACAGATACGCAGTATTTT CASSLDSRTDTQYF
TRBJ2-4 TRBV19 - TRBD2 TGTGCCAGTAGTTCGGGACTAGCGGGGCTAAACATTCAGTACTTC CASSSGLAGLNIQYF
TRBJ1-5 TRBV10-2 - TRBD1 TGCGCCAGCAGCACACAGGGGGCTAGCAATCAGCCCCAGCATTTT CASSTQGASNQPQHF
TRBJ2-2 TRBV5-1 - - TGCGCCAGCAATAGGGGAATTAACACCGGGGAGCTGTTTTTT CASNRGINTGELFF
TRBJ2-5 TRBV7-6 once - TGTGCCAGCAGCTTAGTGGCTTCCCAAGAGACCCAGTACTTC CASSLVASQETQYF
TRBJ2-1 TRBV5-1 - TRBD2 TGCGCCAGCAGCTTCTCAGCGGGAGCAAGAAATGAGCAGTTCTTC CASSFSAGARNEQFF
TRBJ1-1 TRBV7-9 - TRBD1 TGTGCCAGCAGCTTAGATGGGACAGGGGGCAGGTACACTGAAGCTTTCTTT CASSLDGTGGRYTEAFF
TRBJ1-2 TRBV2 - - TGTGCCAGCAGTAGGCAAGGACACGCGTCGGATGGCTACACCTTC CASSRQGHASDGYTF
TRBJ2-7 TRBV28 once - TGTGCCAGCAGTGGAGGGCCTTATCCCTACGAGCAGTACTTC CASSGGPYPYEQYF
TRBJ2-5 TRBV9 - - TGTGCCAGCAGCGAGGGGGACTGGGCGACCCAGTACTTC CASSEGDWATQYF
TRBJ2-2 TRBV7-6 - - TGTGCCAGCAGCTTAGAAGTCCCAGGGACCGGGGAGCTGTTTTTT CASSLEVPGTGELFF
TRBJ1-5 TRBV6-5 once TRBD1 TGTGCCAGCAGTCAGGGGGCCGATCAGCCCCAGCATTTT CASSQGADQPQHF
TRBJ2-1 TRBV9 - - TGTGCCAGCAGCGTAGGGGGTGTGGAGGACAATGAGCAGTTCTTC CASSVGGVEDNEQFF
TRBJ2-2 TRBV5-1 few - TGCGCCAGCAGCTCTGCTTTGCGGGTGTCCACCGGGGAGCTGTTTTTT CASSSALRVSTGELFF